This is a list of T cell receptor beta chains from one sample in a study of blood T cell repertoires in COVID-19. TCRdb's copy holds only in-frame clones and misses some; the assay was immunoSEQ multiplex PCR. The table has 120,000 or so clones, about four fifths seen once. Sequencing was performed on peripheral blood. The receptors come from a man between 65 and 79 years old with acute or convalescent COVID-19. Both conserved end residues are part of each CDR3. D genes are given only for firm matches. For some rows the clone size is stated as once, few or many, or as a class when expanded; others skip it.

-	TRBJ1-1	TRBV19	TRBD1	CASSIRDRRNTEAFF	TGTGCCAGTAGTATACGGGACAGGCGGAACACTGAAGCTTTCTTT
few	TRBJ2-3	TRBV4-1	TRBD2	CASSQLPLAGGIDTQYF	TGCGCCAGCAGCCAGTTGCCTCTAGCGGGGGGGATAGATACGCAGTATTTT
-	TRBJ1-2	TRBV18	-	CASSPPHMTAYGYTF	TGTGCCAGCTCACCACCACATATGACAGCTTATGGCTACACCTTC
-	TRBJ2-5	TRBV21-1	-	CASSPSPFPDSQETQYF	TGTGCCAGCAGCCCGTCCCCCTTCCCGGACAGCCAAGAGACCCAGTACTTC
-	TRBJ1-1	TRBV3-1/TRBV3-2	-	CASTVGNTEAFF	TGTGCCAGCACGGTCGGGAACACTGAAGCTTTCTTT
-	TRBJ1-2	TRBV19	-	CASREGLSYTF	TGTGCCAGTAGGGAGGGGCTCAGCTACACCTTC
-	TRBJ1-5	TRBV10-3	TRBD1	CAISAGRGQGSNQPQHF	TGTGCCATCAGTGCTGGGAGGGGACAGGGGAGCAATCAGCCCCAGCATTTT
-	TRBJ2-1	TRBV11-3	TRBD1	CASRSGQSSYNEQFF	TGTGCCAGCAGATCGGGACAGAGCTCCTACAATGAGCAGTTCTTC
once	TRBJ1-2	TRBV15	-	CATSREKGRNTF	TGTGCCACCAGCAGAGAAAAGGGGAGGAACACCTTC
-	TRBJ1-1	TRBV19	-	CASTELGRRAEAFF	TGTGCCAGTACCGAGCTGGGGCGGAGGGCTGAAGCTTTCTTT
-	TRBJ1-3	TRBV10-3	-	CAISWTQAAGNTIYF	TGTGCCATCAGTTGGACCCAAGCGGCAGGAAACACCATATATTTT
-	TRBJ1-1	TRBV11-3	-	CASSAGGGGVTEAFF	TGTGCCAGCAGCGCCGGCGGGGGAGGGGTCACTGAAGCTTTCTTT
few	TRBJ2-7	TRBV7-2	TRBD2	CASSLGIAGAVYEQYF	TGTGCCAGCAGCTTAGGAATAGCGGGGGCTGTGTACGAGCAGTACTTC
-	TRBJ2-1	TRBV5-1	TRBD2	CASSSGLAGNNEQFF	TGCGCCAGCAGCTCGGGACTAGCGGGAAACAATGAGCAGTTCTTC
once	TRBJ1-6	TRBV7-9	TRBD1	CASSLIATGRYSTLHF	TGTGCCAGCAGCTTAATAGCGACAGGGCGGTATTCCACCCTCCACTTT
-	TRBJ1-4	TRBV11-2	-	CASSQGYNNEKLFF	TGTGCCAGCAGCCAGGGATATAATAATGAAAAACTGTTTTTT
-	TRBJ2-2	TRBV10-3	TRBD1	CAISESKTGGVGELFF	TGTGCCATCAGTGAGTCGAAGACAGGGGGCGTCGGGGAGCTGTTTTTT
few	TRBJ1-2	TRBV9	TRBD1	CASSGGTGLLYTF	TGTGCCAGCAGCGGCGGGACAGGGCTCCTCTACACCTTC
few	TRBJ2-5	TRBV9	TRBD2	CASSVATTSGGGRLETQYF	TGTGCCAGCAGCGTAGCGACGACTAGCGGGGGGGGCAGATTAGAGACCCAGTACTTC
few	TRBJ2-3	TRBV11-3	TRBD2	CASSLDRVAGSMQYF	TGTGCCAGCAGCTTAGATCGAGTAGCGGGGTCGATGCAGTATTTT
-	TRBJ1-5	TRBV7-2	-	CASSFRAGDQPQHF	TGTGCCAGCAGCTTTCGTGCGGGGGATCAGCCCCAGCATTTT
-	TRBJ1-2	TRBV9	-	CASSQDSYYGYTF	TGTGCCAGCAGCCAGGACAGCTACTATGGCTACACCTTC
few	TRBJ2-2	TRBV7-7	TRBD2	CASSSGTSGGAGELFF	TGTGCCAGCAGCTCCGGGACTAGCGGGGGGGCCGGGGAGCTGTTTTTT
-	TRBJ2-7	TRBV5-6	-	CASSWLEPNSYEQYF	TGTGCCAGCAGTTGGTTAGAACCGAACTCCTACGAGCAGTACTTC
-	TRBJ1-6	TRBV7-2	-	CASSEEVANSPLHF	TGTGCCAGCAGTGAGGAGGTAGCTAATTCACCCCTCCACTTT
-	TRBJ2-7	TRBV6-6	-	CASSSTAYEQYF	TGTGCCAGCAGTAGCACAGCTTACGAGCAGTACTTC
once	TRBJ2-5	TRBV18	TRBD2	CASSPRLAGDETQYF	TGTGCCAGCTCACCACGGCTAGCGGGGGATGAGACCCAGTACTTC